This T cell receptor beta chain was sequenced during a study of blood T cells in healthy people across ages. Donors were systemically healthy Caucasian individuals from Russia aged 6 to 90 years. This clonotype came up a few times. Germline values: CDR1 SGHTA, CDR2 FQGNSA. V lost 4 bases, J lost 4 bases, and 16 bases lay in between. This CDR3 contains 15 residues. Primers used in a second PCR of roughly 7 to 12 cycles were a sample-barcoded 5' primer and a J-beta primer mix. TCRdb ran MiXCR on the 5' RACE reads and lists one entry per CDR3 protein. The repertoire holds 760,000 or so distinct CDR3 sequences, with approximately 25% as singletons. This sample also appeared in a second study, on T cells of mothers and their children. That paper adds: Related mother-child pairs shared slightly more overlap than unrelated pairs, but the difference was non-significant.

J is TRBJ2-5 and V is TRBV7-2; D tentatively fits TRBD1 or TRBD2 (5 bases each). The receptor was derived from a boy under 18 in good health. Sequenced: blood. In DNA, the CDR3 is TGTGCCAGCAGCTCGGCTAGTGGGGGTGGAGAGACCCAGTACTTC. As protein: CASSSASGGGETQYF. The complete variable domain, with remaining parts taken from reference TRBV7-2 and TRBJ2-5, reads GAGVSQSPSNKVTEKGKDVELRCDPISGHTALYWYRQSLGQGLEFLIYFQGNSAPDKSGLPSDRFSAERTGGSVSTLTIQRTQQEDSAVYLCASSSASGGGETQYFGPGTRLLVL.